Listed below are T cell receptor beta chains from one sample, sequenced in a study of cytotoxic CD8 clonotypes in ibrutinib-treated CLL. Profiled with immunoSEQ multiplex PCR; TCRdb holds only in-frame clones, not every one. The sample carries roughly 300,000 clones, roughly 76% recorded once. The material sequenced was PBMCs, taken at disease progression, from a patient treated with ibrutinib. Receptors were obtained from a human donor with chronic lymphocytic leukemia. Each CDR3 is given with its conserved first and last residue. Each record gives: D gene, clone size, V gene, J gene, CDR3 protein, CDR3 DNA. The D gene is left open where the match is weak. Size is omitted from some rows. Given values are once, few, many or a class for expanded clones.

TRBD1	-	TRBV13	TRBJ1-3	CASSTYTGGGNTIYF	TGTGCCAGCAGCACGTACACAGGGGGCGGAAACACCATATATTTT
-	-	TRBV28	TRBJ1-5	CASSNRELVPRDNQPQHF	TGTGCCAGCAGTAACCGGGAATTGGTACCAAGGGACAATCAGCCCCAGCATTTT
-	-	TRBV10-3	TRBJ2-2	CAIMRGNTGELFF	TGTGCCATCATGAGGGGGAACACCGGGGAGCTGTTTTTT
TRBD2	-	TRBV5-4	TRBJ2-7	CASSFSGLAGDYEQYF	TGTGCCAGCAGCTTTTCCGGACTAGCGGGAGACTACGAGCAGTACTTC
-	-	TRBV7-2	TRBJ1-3	CASSLSGGNTIYF	TGTGCCAGCAGCCTCTCGGGAGGAAACACCATATATTTT
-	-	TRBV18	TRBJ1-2	CASSPIITDYGYTF	TGTGCCAGCTCACCAATTATCACGGACTATGGCTACACCTTC
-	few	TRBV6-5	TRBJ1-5	CASSYQGVGQPQHF	TGTGCCAGCAGTTACCAGGGAGTTGGTCAGCCCCAGCATTTT
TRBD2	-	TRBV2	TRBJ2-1	CASSDSGGGSFF	TGTGCCAGCAGTGACTCGGGCGGGGGATCCTTCTTC
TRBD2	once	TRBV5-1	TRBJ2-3	CASSLPLAGGFGTDTQYF	TGCGCCAGCAGCTTGCCCCTAGCGGGGGGCTTCGGCACAGATACGCAGTATTTT
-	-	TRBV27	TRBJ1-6	CASSFSVTAPLHF	TGTGCCAGCAGTTTTTCGGTGACGGCGCCCCTCCACTTT
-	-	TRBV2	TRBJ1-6	CASSDWGGTYNSPLHF	TGTGCCAGCAGTGACTGGGGAGGGACCTATAATTCACCCCTCCACTTT
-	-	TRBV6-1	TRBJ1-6	CASNRGERSPLHF	TGTGCCAGCAACCGAGGGGAGAGATCACCCCTCCACTTT
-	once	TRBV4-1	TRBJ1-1	CASSQVLGRNTEAFF	TGCGCCAGCAGCCAAGTCCTTGGGCGGAACACTGAAGCTTTCTTT
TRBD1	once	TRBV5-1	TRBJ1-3	CASSPDRVRNTIYF	TGCGCCAGCAGCCCGGACAGGGTCAGGAACACCATATATTTT
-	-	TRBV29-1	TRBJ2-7	CSPPGGRVYEQYF	TGCAGCCCCCCCGGGGGGCGCGTTTACGAGCAGTACTTC
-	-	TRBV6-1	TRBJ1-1	CASSEWGGTEAFF	TGTGCCAGCAGTGAGTGGGGGGGGACTGAAGCTTTCTTT
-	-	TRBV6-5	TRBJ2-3	CASRRSGGTDTQYF	TGTGCCAGCAGACGATCAGGGGGCACAGATACGCAGTATTTT
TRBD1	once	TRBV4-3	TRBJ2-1	CASSQGFHRGVLGYNEQFF	TGCGCCAGCAGCCAAGGTTTTCACAGGGGGGTCTTAGGCTACAATGAGCAGTTCTTC
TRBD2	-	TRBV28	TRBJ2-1	CASHQFSGLADLYEQFF	TGTGCCAGCCATCAATTCTCGGGACTAGCGGATCTCTATGAGCAGTTCTTC
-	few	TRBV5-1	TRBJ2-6	CASSLAGANVLTF	TGCGCCAGCAGCTTGGCCGGGGCCAACGTCCTGACTTTC
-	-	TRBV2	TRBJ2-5	CASSVPLQYF	TGTGCCAGCAGTGTCCCACTACAGTACTTC
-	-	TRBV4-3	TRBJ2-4	CASSQDSRSSGKNIQYF	TGCGCCAGCAGCCAAGACTCCCGGAGTTCGGGCAAAAACATTCAGTACTTC
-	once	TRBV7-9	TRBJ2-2	CASSLTPNTGELFF	TGTGCCAGCAGCTTAACCCCAAACACCGGGGAGCTGTTTTTT